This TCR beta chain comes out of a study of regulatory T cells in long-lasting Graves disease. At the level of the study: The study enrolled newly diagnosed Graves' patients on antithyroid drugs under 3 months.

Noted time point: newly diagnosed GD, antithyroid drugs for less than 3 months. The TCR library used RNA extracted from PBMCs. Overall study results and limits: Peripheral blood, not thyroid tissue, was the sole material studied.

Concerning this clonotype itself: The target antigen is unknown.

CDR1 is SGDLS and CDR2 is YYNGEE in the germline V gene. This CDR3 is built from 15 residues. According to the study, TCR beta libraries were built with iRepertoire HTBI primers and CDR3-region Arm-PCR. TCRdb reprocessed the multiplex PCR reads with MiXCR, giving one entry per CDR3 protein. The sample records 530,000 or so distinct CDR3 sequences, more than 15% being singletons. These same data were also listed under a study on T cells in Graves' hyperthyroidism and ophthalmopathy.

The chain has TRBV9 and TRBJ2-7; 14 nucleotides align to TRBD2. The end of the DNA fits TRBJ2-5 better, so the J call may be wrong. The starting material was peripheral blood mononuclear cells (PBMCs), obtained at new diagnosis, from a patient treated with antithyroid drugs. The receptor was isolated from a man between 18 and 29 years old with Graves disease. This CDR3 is CASAGTSGSRETQYF. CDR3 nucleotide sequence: TGTGCCAGCGCCGGGACTAGCGGGAGCCGGGAGACCCAGTACTTC.